This entry lists 23 T cell receptor beta chains sequenced from one sample in a study of neurological immune-mediated disorders (dated 2019 in TCRdb). The method was 5' RACE. The run used an Illumina HiSeq 2500. The public reads were run again by TCRdb, first through fastp at Q25 and then through MiXCR, and only productive beta chains were kept. For every CDR3 protein sequence, its rows merge into one entry that carries the most common genes and DNA. For this sample there are about 55,000 distinct CDR3 sequences; 3% to 4.5% appear just once. The biggest ten clones account for around 1.5% of the sample. Sequences were obtained from PBMCs. The receptor source for this set is a man aged 25-45 years with multiple sclerosis.

The table lists this clonotype with many counts. V and J are TRBV10-2 and TRBJ1-3, with D perhaps matching TRBD1 (5 bases). The CDR3 has 14 amino acids. The germline CDR1 and CDR2 sequences are WSHSY and SAAADI. The ends were cut back, 3 bases at V and 4 bases at J, with 10 bases in the middle. CDR3: CASSDIRDGNTIYF. The CDR3 DNA sequence: TGCGCCAGCAGTGATATCAGGGACGGAAACACCATATATTTT.

The V and J genes are TRBV2 and TRBJ2-3; 7 nucleotides match TRBD2. The germline V gene encodes CDR1 SNHLY and CDR2 FYNNEI. V dropped 4 bases and J dropped 4; count of bases not matched to a gene: 2. The length of the CDR3 is 13 residues. The CDR3 nucleotides are TGTGCCAGCAGTGGTCGGGAGGCAGATACGCAGTATTTT. It specifies CASSGREADTQYF.

This clonotype was recorded many times. This chain uses TRBV12-3 or TRBV12-4 with TRBJ2-2, with D possibly TRBD1 on 5 matching bases. The V gene lost 7 bases and the J gene lost 0 bases, with 12 bases spanning the gap. This CDR3 is 15 amino acids long. Written as DNA, the CDR3 is TGTGCCAGCAACGTGTGGGGCTCGAACACCGGGGAGCTGTTTTTT. Translation gives CASNVWGSNTGELFF.

This clonotype was counted at least ten times. The chain has TRBV9 and TRBJ2-7, with D possibly being TRBD1 or TRBD2 (6 bases each). Looked up from germline, CDR1 is SGDLS and CDR2 is YYNGEE. The CDR3 spans 15 residues. With 3 bases removed from V and 3 bases from J, the gap between germline ends came to 16 bases. Here the CDR3 DNA reads TGTGCCAGCAGCGCGGAGGGGGGAGGTTTCTACGAGCAGTACTTC. Translated, it gives CASSAEGGGFYEQYF.

This clonotype occurred many times. The V gene is TRBV7-2, the J gene TRBJ1-5; 8 bases agree with TRBD1. CDR1 SGHTA and CDR2 FQGNSA come from the germline V gene. This CDR3 has 17 amino acids. Losses at the gene ends were 1 base for V and 4 bases for J; bases not matched to a gene: 9. This CDR3 is CASSLESRRTGNQPQHF. In DNA form, the CDR3 reads TGTGCCAGCAGCTTAGAGAGTAGGCGGACAGGGAATCAGCCCCAGCATTTT.

This clonotype was seen ten or more times. The J gene is TRBJ2-5, the V gene TRBV4-1; no definite D call. The length of the CDR3 is 15 residues. CDR1 is MGHRA, CDR2 YSYEKL, per germline. Trimming removed 0 bases from V and 5 bases from J, with 13 bases in between. As DNA, the CDR3 is TGCGCCAGCAGCCAAGAGAACTCCCTCCAGGAGACCCAGTACTTC. Translating it yields CASSQENSLQETQYF.

This clonotype was counted many times. The chain couples TRBV9 to TRBJ2-7; the D call may be TRBD1 or TRBD2 (5 bases each). Germline loops: CDR1 SGDLS, CDR2 YYNGEE. CDR3 length: 13 amino acids. Trimming left V 4 bases short and J 3 bases short, with 11 bases between. CDR3 protein: CASSPGPRYEQYF. The CDR3 nucleotides are TGTGCCAGCAGCCCGGGACCCCGCTACGAGCAGTACTTC.

This clonotype was recorded many times. This rearrangement joins TRBV6-5 to TRBJ2-7, with TRBD1 as a possible D gene (7 bases). The CDR3 spans 15 residues. Germline lookup yields CDR1 MNHEY and CDR2 SVGAGI. The V end was cut by 5 bases, the J end by 1 base, with 15 bases between. The CDR3 DNA reads TGTGCCAGCAGTCCCGAGGCAGGGGGGTCCTACGAGCAGTACTTC. Protein sequence: CASSPEAGGSYEQYF.

This clonotype was picked up many times. CDR3 in DNA: TGTGCCAGTAGAGGGGGAACTGAAGCTTTCTTT. Translated, it gives CASRGGTEAFF. The chain has TRBV28 and TRBJ1-1; the D gene is possibly TRBD1 (6 bases). V gave up 9 bases and J gave up 5 bases, with 10 bases separating them. The CDR3 covers 11 residues. Germline CDR1 and CDR2: MDHEN and SYDVKM.

This clonotype was observed at least ten times. The chain couples TRBV30 to TRBJ2-2; no firm D call. V dropped 0 bases and J dropped 6 bases, with 2 bases sitting between them. Germline assignment: CDR1 GTSNPN and CDR2 SVGIG (reference sequence). The CDR3 contains 11 residues. The CDR3, as DNA: TGTGCCTGGAGTGTCTCCGGGGAGCTGTTTTTT. This sequence encodes CAWSVSGELFF.

Only a few counts were recorded for this clonotype. The chain joins TRBV18 to TRBJ1-3; D is uncertain. The CDR3 is made up of 16 amino acids. Germline CDR1 KGHSH, CDR2 LQKENI. V lost 2 bases, J lost 0 bases, and 11 bases lay in between. The CDR3 region is CASSPYVESSGNTIYF. The CDR3 DNA reads as TGTGCCAGCTCACCATACGTGGAGTCCTCTGGAAACACCATATATTTT.

In its sample, this clonotype was seen many times. V and J are TRBV7-3 and TRBJ2-7; TRBD1 agrees at 8 bases. With 5 bases clipped from V and 1 base from J, the junction kept 10 bases outside the gene matches. The CDR3 is made up of 16 amino acids. Germline assignment: CDR1 SGHTA and CDR2 FQGTGA. The DNA of the CDR3 is TGTGCCAGCAGCCCAGGGCCAGGGGGCGAATCCTACGAGCAGTACTTC. This encodes CASSPGPGGESYEQYF.

This clonotype was counted ten times or more. V gene TRBV5-1 combines with J gene TRBJ2-7; no firm D call. Trimming pared 0 bases from V and 4 bases from J, leaving 2 bases between. There are 11 residues in the CDR3. The germline CDR1 and CDR2 sequences are SGHRS and YFSETQ. CDR3 nucleotide sequence: TGCGCCAGCAGCTTGGCATACGAGCAGTACTTC. This translates into CASSLAYEQYF.

Many counts were recorded for this clonotype. J is TRBJ2-5 and V is TRBV18; either TRBD1 or TRBD2 may fit D (5 bases each). V dropped 0 bases and J dropped 6 bases, with 20 bases sitting between them. CDR1 is KGHSH and CDR2 is LQKENI in the germline V gene. The CDR3 totals 17 residues. CDR3 residues: CASSPPNMGDSIKTQYF. For the CDR3, the DNA is TGTGCCAGCTCACCACCGAATATGGGGGATAGTATAAAGACCCAGTACTTC.

This clonotype was seen many times. The V gene is TRBV18, the J gene TRBJ2-5, with D possibly matching TRBD2 (5 bases). The CDR3 is 13 amino acids. V was clipped by 4 bases and J by 7 bases, with 13 bases between them. Germline assignment: CDR1 KGHSH and CDR2 LQKENI. In nucleotides, the CDR3 is TGTGCCAGCTCACAGGACTCCTCAGGGACCCAGTACTTC. Its translation is CASSQDSSGTQYF.

This clonotype was observed many times. The gene calls are TRBV5-1 and TRBJ2-1, with TRBD2 identical over 10 bases. The ends lost 2 bases at V and 7 bases at J; junction bases unmatched: 3. Germline CDR1 is SGHRS and CDR2 is YFSETQ. This CDR3 contains 14 residues. The CDR3 DNA is TGCGCCAGCAGCTTAAGCGGGGGGGCTAATGAGCAGTTCTTC. Encoded protein: CASSLSGGANEQFF. Combining the CDR3 with reference TRBV5-1 and TRBJ2-1 gives the whole variable domain KAGVTQTPRYLIKTRGQQVTLSCSPISGHRSVSWYQQTPGQGLQFLFEYFSETQRNKGNFPGRFSGRQFSNSRSEMNVSTLELGDSALYLCASSLSGGANEQFFGPGTRLTVL.

This clonotype came up many times. The V and J genes are TRBV6-1 and TRBJ1-1; D may be TRBD1 (6 bases). Germline V CDR1 and CDR2: MNHNS, SASEGT. This CDR3 is 16 amino acids long. With 7 bases removed from V and 0 bases from J, the gap between germline ends came to 18 bases. This CDR3 is CASKSDRNLMNTEAFF. The CDR3 DNA reads TGTGCCAGCAAGTCGGACAGAAACCTCATGAACACTGAAGCTTTCTTT.

A word on this clonotype: At one end the junction does not follow the germline gene, possibly because of a read error. The chain combines TRBV20-1 with TRBJ1-5; 8 bases line up with TRBD1. The CDR3 runs to 13 residues. Per the germline V gene, CDR1 is DFQATT and CDR2 is SNEGSKA (reference sequence). The DNA of the CDR3 is TGCAGTGCTTTACAGGGGGAGCATCAGCCCCAGAATTTT. Translated: CSALQGEHQPQNF.

This clonotype appeared many times. The J gene is TRBJ1-3, the V gene TRBV20-1, with no clear D. Germline V lookup: CDR1 DFQATT, CDR2 SNEGSKA (reference sequence). There are 13 residues in the CDR3. Trimming removed 5 bases at V and 0 bases at J, with 8 bases between. CDR3 sequence: CSAPLVSGNTIYF. As DNA, the CDR3 is TGCAGTGCTCCGTTGGTCTCTGGAAACACCATATATTTT.

The rearrangement links TRBV20-1 to TRBJ2-3; weak D call: TRBD2 (6 bases). V lost 5 bases, J lost 3 bases, and 18 bases lay in between. CDR1 DFQATT and CDR2 SNEGSKA come from the germline V gene (reference sequence). This CDR3 contains 15 residues. CDR3 in DNA: TGCAGTGCTTCGACTAGAGGGCAGTTGACAGATACGCAGTATTTT. Translation: CSASTRGQLTDTQYF.

This clonotype has at least ten counts. V is TRBV20-1 and J is TRBJ1-6, with TRBD1 as a possible D gene (6 bases). The germline V gene has CDR1 DFQATT and CDR2 SNEGSKA (reference sequence). The CDR3 totals 16 residues. V shed 3 bases and J shed 5 bases, with 17 bases lying between them. The CDR3 region has the DNA TGCAGTGCTAGGTCCCAGGGGTCTATGAATAATTCACCCCTCCACTTT. Translating gives CSARSQGSMNNSPLHF.

This clonotype was seen at least ten times. V and J are TRBV20-1 and TRBJ2-7; D gene unclear. Germline CDR1 is DFQATT and CDR2 is SNEGSKA (reference sequence). V gave up 5 bases and J gave up 2 bases, with 10 bases separating them. The CDR3 sequence is 12 residues long. The CDR3 coding sequence is TGCAGTGCTTGGCCCCTCGCCTACGAGCAGTACTTC. This codes for CSAWPLAYEQYF.

This clonotype was observed at least ten times. V and J are TRBV5-1 and TRBJ2-1; 9 nucleotides align to TRBD2. The CDR3 consists of 13 residues. Germline V gene lookup returns CDR1 SGHRS and CDR2 YFSETQ. J lost 8 bases, V lost 2 bases, and 2 bases had no gene match. In nucleotides, the CDR3 is TGCGCCAGCAGCTTTAGCGGGGGCGATGAGCAGTTCTTC. Translating gives CASSFSGGDEQFF.